These 26 T cell receptor beta chains originate from one sample sequenced in a study of CD8+ T cells in alopecia areata (dated 2018 in TCRdb). The label giving this sample's time point can be read as: more than three weeks on oral tofacitinib. This specimen's treatment or condition label, per the study, means: oral pan-JAK inhibitor, 5-10 mg twice daily. The protocol used for the library was the immunoSEQ multiplex PCR assay. RNA was extracted from all samples and reverse transcribed into cDNA, which served as template for TCR sequencing. What TCRdb holds here is the immuneACCESS table cut down to in-frame rearrangements. Part of the clones is not present; checked against another copy, under half of the missing clones reflect an unresolved V gene, and the others are unexplained. This sample has 100,000 to 150,000 clones in its table, and about 61% of those were observed once. Approximately 29% of the sample lies in the top ten.

Here the sequenced sample was CD8+ T cells sorted from blood, taken at week 4, from a patient treated with tofacitinib. These receptors originate from a human donor with alopecia areata.

This clone was found a few times. The chain is built from TRBV4-3 and TRBJ1-2; 8 nucleotides match TRBD1. The V gene's germline CDR1 is LGHNA and CDR2 YSLEER. This CDR3 has 17 amino acids. After removal of 0 bases from V and 4 bases from J, the junction contained 10 bases not matched to a gene. The CDR3 protein is CASSQEESSGTGYGYTF. The CDR3 coding sequence is TGCGCCAGCAGCCAAGAGGAATCCTCCGGGACAGGCTATGGCTACACCTTC.

The rearrangement uses TRBV30 and TRBJ2-1; a weak D match, TRBD2 (6 bases). The germline V gene encodes CDR1 GTSNPN and CDR2 SVGIG (reference sequence). V dropped 8 bases and J dropped 4 bases, with 15 bases sitting between them. This CDR3 spans 13 amino acids. CDR3 sequence (DNA): TGTGCCGTCGACGGGGGTGCTTACAATGAGCAGTTCTTC. Amino acid sequence: CAVDGGAYNEQFF.

This clone showed up just once. The chain combines TRBV27 with TRBJ2-2; D is uncertain. The germline V gene encodes CDR1 MNHEY and CDR2 SMNVEV (reference sequence). The CDR3 has 14 residues. V was trimmed by 4 bases and J by 4 bases, leaving 10 bases between them. The CDR3 DNA reads as TGTGCCAGCAGTTCCCAGATAGGCACCGGGGAGCTGTTTTTT. Amino acids: CASSSQIGTGELFF.

This rearrangement joins TRBV30 to TRBJ2-3, with D possibly called TRBD1 or TRBD2 (6 bases each). The germline V and J ends were trimmed by 4 bases and 2 bases, with 16 bases remaining between them. Looked up from germline, CDR1 is GTSNPN and CDR2 is SVGIG (reference sequence). The CDR3 is 15 residues long. The CDR3 DNA reads TGTGCCTGGAATGTGGGGGGCGCTACCACAGATACGCAGTATTTT. This gives the protein CAWNVGGATTDTQYF.

The rearrangement joins TRBV27 to TRBJ1-5; no definite D call. Per the germline V gene, CDR1 is MNHEY and CDR2 is SMNVEV (reference sequence). The V end lost 3 bases, the J end lost 2 bases, and 8 bases lay between the germline ends. The CDR3 extends over 14 amino acids. CDR3 loop: CASSFGRGNQPQHF. As DNA, the CDR3 is TGTGCCAGCAGTTTCGGGAGGGGCAATCAGCCCCAGCATTTT.

The chain couples TRBV9 to TRBJ1-2; D uncertain. V lost 4 bases to trimming and J lost 4 bases, with 17 bases between them. Germline CDR1 SGDLS, CDR2 YYNGEE. The CDR3 extends over 15 amino acids. As DNA, the CDR3 is TGTGCCAGCAGCTCAAGTGTCGGGGTGGGCTATGGCTACACCTTC. Its protein product is CASSSSVGVGYGYTF.

This clone turned up a few times. The rearrangement uses TRBV4-3 and TRBJ2-5; D tentatively fits TRBD1 or TRBD2 (5 bases each). Trimming took off 5 bases at V and 5 bases at J, with 15 bases between the two ends. Germline V gene sequence: CDR1 LGHNA, CDR2 YSLEER. The CDR3 sequence is 14 residues long. The CDR3 reads CASSAGTGRETQYF. DNA for the CDR3: TGCGCCAGCAGCGCAGGGACCGGCAGGGAGACCCAGTACTTC.

The chain combines TRBV29-1 with TRBJ2-7; D is uncertain. V dropped 1 base and J dropped 5 bases, with 6 bases sitting between them. The germline gives CDR1 SQVTM, CDR2 ANQGSEA. The CDR3 runs 11 residues. The CDR3 sequence: CSVEGQHEQYF. CDR3 sequence (DNA): TGCAGCGTTGAAGGTCAGCACGAGCAGTACTTC.

The chain joins TRBV27 to TRBJ2-5, with a weak D call TRBD2 (6 bases). The CDR3 spans 11 residues. The V and J ends lost 2 bases and 14 bases respectively, with 12 bases between them. The germline gives CDR1 MNHEY, CDR2 SMNVEV (reference sequence). The CDR3 DNA reads as TGTGCCAGCAGTTTAGGGACTCGCCTCTACTTC. It translates to CASSLGTRLYF.

With respect to this clone: Other DNA sequences in the sample encode the same CDR3. The V gene is TRBV5-6, the J gene TRBJ2-5; D call uncertain. This CDR3 has 14 amino acids. Germline loops: CDR1 SGHDT, CDR2 YYEEEE. Deletions cut 0 bases from V and 0 bases from J, with 6 bases between. In DNA, the CDR3 is TGTGCCAGCAGCTTGGAGTCGTACCAAGAGACCCAGTACTTC. Translated, it gives CASSLESYQETQYF.

The rearrangement uses TRBV6-5 and TRBJ1-4; D ambiguous. V dropped 4 bases and J dropped 5 bases, with 5 bases sitting between them. This CDR3 region has 12 residues. Germline CDR1 MNHEY, CDR2 SVGAGI. The DNA of the CDR3 is TGTGCCAGCAGTTCCTTAAATGAAAAACTGTTTTTT. Translating it yields CASSSLNEKLFF.

This chain joins TRBV5-1 and TRBJ1-2; D gene uncertain. CDR1 is SGHRS, CDR2 YFSETQ, per germline. The germline V and J ends were trimmed by 3 bases and 5 bases, with 5 bases remaining between them. The CDR3 totals 11 residues. CDR3 protein: CASSSDYGYTF. In nucleotides, the CDR3 is TGCGCCAGCAGCTCCGATTATGGCTACACCTTC.

Only a few counts were recorded for this clone. The chain has TRBV30 and TRBJ2-7; TRBD1 aligns across 8 bases. Unmatched junction bases numbered 2, after V lost 0 bases and J lost 4 bases. The CDR3 spans 13 residues. Germline V lookup: CDR1 GTSNPN, CDR2 SVGIG (reference sequence). The CDR3 region is CAWSVDRGYEQYF. Written as DNA, the CDR3 is TGTGCCTGGAGTGTTGACAGGGGATACGAGCAGTACTTC. The full variable domain, rest sourced from reference TRBV30 and TRBJ2-7, is SQTIHQWPATLVQPVGSPLSLECTVEGTSNPNLYWYRQAAGRGLQLLFYSVGIGQISSEVPQNLSASRPQDRQFILSSKKLLLSDSGFYLCAWSVDRGYEQYFGPGTRLTVT.

In its sample, this clone was seen a few times. The chain is built from TRBV27 and TRBJ2-1, with D tentatively TRBD1 (6 bases). Looked up from germline, CDR1 is MNHEY and CDR2 is SMNVEV (reference sequence). The CDR3 loop spans 14 amino acids. V lost 6 bases and J 4 bases, leaving 13 bases between the germline ends. CDR3 nucleotide sequence: TGTGCCAGCAGAATAACAGGGTTATACAATGAGCAGTTCTTC. Translating gives CASRITGLYNEQFF.

The rearrangement uses TRBV9 and TRBJ1-2; the D gene is possibly TRBD1 (5 bases). CDR3 length: 16 amino acids. V shed 0 bases and J shed 1 base, with 13 bases lying between them. Germline lookup yields CDR1 SGDLS and CDR2 YYNGEE. The CDR3 is CASSVGRQILNYGYTF. Written as DNA, the CDR3 is TGTGCCAGCAGCGTAGGGAGACAGATCCTTAACTATGGCTACACCTTC.

The rearrangement joins TRBV11-2 to TRBJ2-7; D gene ambiguous. Germline V gene data show CDR1 as SGHAT and CDR2 as FQNNGV. The CDR3 loop spans 14 amino acids. V was clipped by 5 bases and J by 5 bases, with 16 bases between them. CDR3 DNA sequence: TGTGCCAGCAGCCCCCTGGACGGAGCACACGAGCAGTACTTC. Amino acid sequence: CASSPLDGAHEQYF.

The V call is TRBV2, the J call TRBJ2-1, with a tentative D call TRBD1 (6 bases). Trimming removed 10 bases from V and 3 bases from J, with 13 bases in between. This CDR3 has 13 amino acids. The germline gives CDR1 SNHLY, CDR2 FYNNEI. CDR3: CATSTGDYNEQFF. DNA for the CDR3: TGTGCCACTTCGACAGGAGACTACAATGAGCAGTTCTTC.

This clone appeared a few times. The rearrangement joins TRBV30 to TRBJ2-1, with TRBD2 matching 8 bases. The germline V gene has CDR1 GTSNPN and CDR2 SVGIG (reference sequence). This CDR3 is 13 amino acids long. Losses at the gene ends were 3 bases for V and 8 bases for J; bases not matched to a gene: 6. The CDR3 region is CAWSDGGDDEQFF. The CDR3 bases are TGTGCCTGGAGCGACGGGGGGGACGATGAGCAGTTCTTC.

The chain is built from TRBV4-1 and TRBJ1-6; TRBD1 is a possible D gene (6 bases). The CDR3 has 15 residues. CDR1 and CDR2 from the germline V gene are MGHRA and YSYEKL. V lost 0 bases to trimming and J lost 5 bases, with 8 bases between them. CDR3 in DNA: TGCGCCAGCAGCCAAGAGGACAGAGATAATTCACCCCTCCACTTT. Protein sequence: CASSQEDRDNSPLHF.

Concerning this clone itself: The sample has other DNA sequences that encode this CDR3 too. The V call is TRBV29-1, the J call TRBJ1-2, with TRBD1 identical over 7 bases. V lost 4 bases to trimming and J lost 5 bases; unmatched junction nucleotides: 4. The V gene's germline CDR1 is SQVTM and CDR2 ANQGSEA. The CDR3 length is 12 residues. The CDR3 loop is CSVATGEYGYTF. Here the CDR3 DNA reads TGCAGCGTTGCAACAGGGGAATATGGCTACACCTTC.

The chain is built from TRBV30 and TRBJ1-2; 7 positions agree with TRBD1. Germline CDR1 and CDR2: GTSNPN and SVGIG (reference sequence). Unmatched junction bases numbered 3, after V lost 5 bases and J lost 3 bases. This CDR3 spans 12 amino acids. The DNA for the CDR3 is TGTGCCTGGCGAGACAGGGACTATGGCTACACCTTC. Residues: CAWRDRDYGYTF.

The rearrangement links TRBV5-1 to TRBJ2-5; perhaps D is TRBD1 or TRBD2 (6 bases each). This CDR3 is 16 amino acids long. Trimming left V 6 bases short and J 1 base short, with 19 bases between. Germline CDR1 and CDR2: SGHRS and YFSETQ. The CDR3 coding sequence is TGCGCCAGCAAAGAATGGTCGGGGGCGGCCCAAGAGACCCAGTACTTC. The encoded protein is CASKEWSGAAQETQYF.

The V gene is TRBV15, the J gene TRBJ1-6, with unresolved D. V lost 5 bases, J lost 8 bases, and 7 bases lay in between. Germline CDR1 LNHNV, CDR2 YYDKDF (reference sequence). The CDR3 covers 12 residues. The CDR3 here is CATSHEYSPLHF. The CDR3 DNA sequence: TGTGCCACCAGCCACGAGTATTCACCCCTCCACTTT.

J is TRBJ2-1 and V is TRBV11-3; D is possibly TRBD2 (5 bases). Germline V gene sequence: CDR1 SGHNT, CDR2 YENEEA. The CDR3 totals 14 residues. V gave up 2 bases and J gave up 3 bases, with 8 bases separating them. CDR3 loop: CASSLPGIYNEQFF. Written as DNA, the CDR3 is TGTGCCAGCAGCTTACCGGGAATCTACAATGAGCAGTTCTTC.

This clone has only a few counts. The chain uses TRBV30 and TRBJ1-5; D remains ambiguous. The CDR3 has 14 amino acids. V was clipped by 1 base and J by 5 bases, with 12 bases between them. Germline V gene lookup returns CDR1 GTSNPN and CDR2 SVGIG (reference sequence). CDR3 protein: CAWSDPNSYQPQHF. The CDR3 nucleotides read TGTGCCTGGAGTGACCCTAATTCTTATCAGCCCCAGCATTTT.

The rearrangement links TRBV27 to TRBJ2-7, with D possibly TRBD1 on 6 matching bases. The CDR3 totals 12 residues. The germline V and J ends were trimmed by 6 bases and 5 bases, with 11 bases remaining between them. Germline V gives CDR1 MNHEY, CDR2 SMNVEV (reference sequence). CDR3 in amino acids: CASSEQGHEQYF. In DNA form, the CDR3 reads TGTGCCAGCAGCGAACAGGGCCACGAGCAGTACTTC.